This TCR beta chain was recorded in a study of blood T cell repertoires in COVID-19. Whole-study context: The origin of the acute and convalescent COVID-19 samples was the United States, Italy and Spain. PBMCs, B-cell-depleted T cells, or T cells were the source of the cDNA or gDNA that made up the material.

Per the original data handling: The assay estimated nucleated cells by amplifying reference gene primers. Repertoires were generated with immunoSEQ multiplex PCR, while TCRdb's copy carries only in-frame clones and drops some. The V and J calls and clone size come from that table; D and trimming were worked out from the DNA. The data show about 75,000 clones, with approximately 79% seen just once and about 2.5% held by the top ten. The V gene's germline CDR1 is SGHRS and CDR2 YFSETQ. V lost 0 bases and J lost 4; bases outside the gene matches: 4. The CDR3 is 15 amino acids. Specimen: peripheral blood. This receptor was taken from a human donor with acute or convalescent COVID-19. The donor label of this sample is uncertain. This chain links TRBV5-1 with TRBJ1-1; 9 positions agree with TRBD1. CDR3 sequence: CASSLAQTGGTEAFF. CDR3 in DNA: TGCGCCAGCAGCTTGGCCCAGACAGGGGGCACTGAAGCTTTCTTT.